This T cell receptor (beta chain) was observed in a study of beta chain features in type 1 diabetes. Turning to the study itself: There was similarity between patients and healthy donors in age, gender and cell yields.

This CDR3 has 14 amino acids. The V gene end was trimmed by 5 bases and the J gene end by 5 bases; junction bases not matched to a gene: 7. Germline assignment: CDR1 SGHTA and CDR2 FQGTGA. Study results and limitations: Although PCR might favor shorter templates, it would do so equally in patients and controls. When cDNA is sequenced, cells with high TCR expression could be over-represented. When Type 1 diabetes patients were examined, their TCRB CDR3s proved moderately but significantly shorter in all four CD4+ subsets.

The entirety of the isolated RNA underwent reverse transcription, so expressed TCRB transcripts were sequenced. The study obtained an average of roughly 1 million reads from stem cell-like memory T cell samples. Clones were read by immunoSEQ multiplex PCR, and TCRdb kept only the in-frame ones, dropping some. The table includes under 70,000 clones, approximately 60% detected once. In this sample, this clone turned up a few times. What it binds is unknown. Material: stem cell memory CD4+ T cells from blood. V usage is TRBV7-3 and J usage is TRBJ2-7; TRBD2 aligns across 9 bases. This clonotype originated in a woman aged 30 to 39 with type 1 diabetes. The CDR3 spells CASSRSGSTHEQYF. In nucleotides, the CDR3 is TGTGCCAGCAGCCGTAGCGGGAGTACCCACGAGCAGTACTTC. The variable domain in full, with the rest retrieved from reference TRBV7-3 and TRBJ2-7, is GAGVSQTPSNKVTEKGKYVELRCDPISGHTALYWYRQSLGQGPEFLIYFQGTGAADDSGLPNDRFFAVRPEGSVSTLKIQRTERGDSAVYLCASSRSGSTHEQYFGPGTRLTVT.